This is a list of T cell receptor beta chains from one sample in a study of blood T cell repertoires in COVID-19. Sequenced by immunoSEQ multiplex PCR; TCRdb stores in-frame clones only, minus some. This table holds about 190,000 clones, 88% found once. The sequenced sample was peripheral blood. All receptors derive from a human donor in a cohort sampled during active COVID-19. The CDR3 runs from the conserved cysteine through the conserved F or W. The order of the fields is J gene, D gene, clone size, V gene, CDR3 protein, CDR3 DNA. A D gene is named only where the DNA matches it firmly. Part of the rows lack a size; the others show once, few, many or a class for expanded clones.

TRBJ1-2	TRBD1	NA	TRBV18	CASSPSGGDYGYTF	TGTGCCAGCTCACCGTCAGGGGGCGACTATGGCTACACCTTC
TRBJ2-1	TRBD2	NA	TRBV27	CASSSGLAGGRQFF	TGTGCCAGCAGTTCCGGACTAGCGGGGGGGAGGCAGTTCTTC
TRBJ2-7	NA	NA	TRBV12-3/TRBV12-4	CASSRQETYEQYF	TGTGCCAGCAGTAGACAGGAGACCTACGAGCAGTACTTC
TRBJ2-7	TRBD1	NA	TRBV4-1	CASSSGQYYEQYF	TGCGCCAGCAGCTCGGGACAGTACTACGAGCAGTACTTC
TRBJ2-7	TRBD1	NA	TRBV24-1	CATSDPVDRSSYEQYF	TGTGCCACCAGTGATCCAGTGGACAGGAGCTCCTACGAGCAGTACTTC
TRBJ2-1	NA	NA	TRBV6-5	CASSYSGEADEQFF	TGTGCCAGCAGTTACTCGGGTGAGGCGGATGAGCAGTTCTTC
TRBJ2-7	NA	NA	TRBV10-3	CAIRDRSYEQYF	TGTGCCATCAGGGACAGATCCTACGAGCAGTACTTC
TRBJ2-2	TRBD1	NA	TRBV24-1	CATRTATETGSGELFF	TGTGCCACCAGAACCGCTACCGAGACAGGGTCCGGGGAGCTGTTTTTT
TRBJ2-3	NA	NA	TRBV7-2	CASSSRRGLEDTQYF	TGTGCCAGCAGCTCTAGAAGGGGACTGGAAGATACGCAGTATTTT
TRBJ2-1	TRBD2	NA	TRBV7-2	CASSPQMPKGLVGGEQFF	TGTGCCAGCAGCCCACAGATGCCCAAGGGACTAGTAGGCGGTGAGCAGTTCTTC
TRBJ1-2	TRBD1	NA	TRBV2	CASSETGGYYGYTF	TGTGCCAGCAGCGAGACAGGGGGCTACTATGGCTACACCTTC
TRBJ1-6	NA	NA	TRBV15	CATSRDRGIRSYNSPLHF	TGTGCCACCAGCAGAGATCGGGGGATTCGCTCCTATAATTCACCCCTCCACTTT
TRBJ2-7	TRBD2	NA	TRBV7-6	CASSPQRESREQYF	TGTGCCAGCAGCCCCCAGCGGGAGAGCAGGGAGCAGTACTTC
TRBJ1-5	NA	NA	TRBV19	CASSIASGAQPQHF	TGTGCCAGTAGTATAGCTTCAGGGGCTCAGCCCCAGCATTTT
TRBJ2-7	NA	NA	TRBV7-9	CASSLESTGRREQYF	TGTGCCAGCAGCTTAGAGTCGACAGGGAGGCGCGAGCAGTACTTC
TRBJ1-1	NA	NA	TRBV27	CASSPTPGHRVPEAFF	TGTGCCAGCAGTCCCACTCCGGGACACCGGGTCCCTGAAGCTTTCTTT
TRBJ2-1	NA	NA	TRBV5-1	CASSLEYSSYNEQFF	TGCGCCAGCAGCTTGGAATATAGTTCCTACAATGAGCAGTTCTTC
TRBJ2-7	TRBD1	once	TRBV5-5	CASSPRDRAYEQYF	TGTGCCAGCAGCCCCCGGGACAGAGCCTACGAGCAGTACTTC
TRBJ2-1	NA	NA	TRBV6-2/TRBV6-3	CASSYSGASHRFNEQFF	TGTGCCAGCAGTTACTCCGGAGCGTCCCATCGGTTCAATGAGCAGTTCTTC
TRBJ2-1	TRBD1	NA	TRBV2	CASYPDRGRREQFF	TGTGCCAGCTACCCGGACAGGGGGCGGAGGGAGCAGTTCTTC
TRBJ2-2	NA	once	TRBV7-2	CASSLARLLTSERVGELFF	TGTGCCAGCAGCTTAGCCCGGCTTCTTACCTCTGAACGGGTCGGGGAGCTGTTTTTT
TRBJ1-6	TRBD1	NA	TRBV7-2	CASSFHRGDYNSPLHF	TGTGCCAGCAGCTTTCACAGGGGTGACTATAATTCACCCCTCCACTTT
TRBJ2-3	NA	NA	TRBV6-5	CASSGSGDTQYF	TGTGCCAGCAGCGGGAGTGGTGATACGCAGTATTTT
TRBJ2-7	NA	NA	TRBV4-3	CASSQDGTTDYEQYF	TGCGCCAGCAGCCAAGATGGGACAACTGACTACGAGCAGTACTTC
TRBJ1-3	NA	NA	TRBV3-1/TRBV3-2	CASSQGWGGSGNTIYF	TGTGCCAGCAGCCAAGGATGGGGAGGCTCTGGAAACACCATATATTTT
TRBJ1-3	TRBD1	few	TRBV19	CASRPGDRARNTIYF	TGTGCCAGCCGGCCCGGCGACAGGGCCAGAAACACCATATATTTT
TRBJ1-2	TRBD1	NA	TRBV11-2	CASSSHRDSYGYTF	TGTGCCAGCAGCTCTCACCGGGACAGCTATGGCTACACCTTC
TRBJ2-4	TRBD2	NA	TRBV28	CASSYGTSGTLAKNIQYF	TGTGCCAGCAGTTACGGGACTAGCGGGACCTTAGCCAAAAACATTCAGTACTTC
TRBJ1-4	NA	NA	TRBV27	CASSLKGRNEKLFF	TGTGCCAGCAGTTTAAAGGGGCGGAATGAAAAACTGTTTTTT
TRBJ2-1	NA	NA	TRBV9	CASSVSDATSTHNEQFF	TGTGCCAGCAGCGTCTCCGACGCTACTAGTACCCACAATGAGCAGTTCTTC
TRBJ1-2	NA	NA	TRBV6-5	CASSYSETGTPRGYTF	TGTGCCAGCAGTTACTCGGAGACAGGCACTCCTCGGGGCTACACCTTC
TRBJ2-5	TRBD2	once	TRBV29-1	CSGTGTSGAGTQYF	TGCAGCGGAACGGGAACTAGCGGGGCCGGGACCCAGTACTTC
TRBJ2-7	TRBD1	once	TRBV30	CAWTTGLGQYF	TGTGCCTGGACGACAGGGCTCGGGCAGTACTTC
TRBJ1-2	NA	once	TRBV5-1	CASSLASGNGVYGYTF	TGCGCCAGCAGCTTGGCCAGCGGCAACGGAGTCTATGGCTACACCTTC
TRBJ2-3	NA	NA	TRBV10-3	CAIKSGTLSTDTQYF	TGTGCCATCAAATCCGGGACTCTCAGCACAGATACGCAGTATTTT
TRBJ1-2	TRBD1	NA	TRBV5-6	CASSQKGARAYGYTF	TGTGCCAGCAGCCAAAAGGGGGCGCGGGCCTATGGCTACACCTTC
TRBJ1-2	NA	NA	TRBV6-6	CASSPPQGKPNYGYTF	TGTGCCAGCAGCCCCCCACAGGGCAAACCTAACTATGGCTACACCTTC
TRBJ2-3	TRBD2	NA	TRBV10-3	CAISHAPGLANTDTQYF	TGTGCCATCAGTCATGCTCCGGGACTAGCGAACACAGATACGCAGTATTTT
TRBJ2-7	TRBD2	NA	TRBV27	CASSLSGSGDYEQYF	TGTGCCAGCAGTTTAAGCGGGAGTGGAGACTACGAGCAGTACTTC
TRBJ1-1	NA	NA	TRBV12-3/TRBV12-4	CASRPTENTEAFF	TGTGCCAGCAGACCCACAGAGAACACTGAAGCTTTCTTT
TRBJ2-1	NA	NA	TRBV11-3	CASSLGGSNEQFF	TGTGCCAGCAGCTTAGGAGGGTCAAATGAGCAGTTCTTC
TRBJ1-2	NA	NA	TRBV19	CASSTTNGYTF	TGTGCCAGTAGTACGACTAACGGCTACACCTTC
TRBJ1-6	NA	NA	TRBV6-5	CASSIGSSPLHF	TGTGCCAGCAGCATCGGTAGTTCACCCCTCCACTTT
TRBJ2-7	NA	NA	TRBV2	CASSDLGGLHEQYF	TGTGCCAGCAGTGACTTGGGGGGGCTCCACGAGCAGTACTTC
TRBJ2-7	TRBD2	once	TRBV5-1	CASSLTSGNYEQYF	TGCGCCAGCAGCTTGACTAGCGGGAACTACGAGCAGTACTTC
TRBJ2-3	NA	NA	TRBV18	CASSVRDLRGRGGDTQYF	TGTGCCAGCTCAGTACGGGACCTTAGGGGGAGAGGAGGAGATACGCAGTATTTT
TRBJ1-2	TRBD1	once	TRBV18	CASSPDPGQGKWNYGYTF	TGTGCCAGCTCTCCCGACCCGGGACAGGGGAAATGGAACTATGGCTACACCTTC
TRBJ2-3	NA	once	TRBV7-2	CASSTSPGKADTQYF	TGTGCCAGCAGCACTTCACCGGGGAAGGCAGATACGCAGTATTTT
TRBJ1-1	NA	NA	TRBV19	CASSPQGNTEAFF	TGTGCCAGTAGTCCACAGGGGAACACTGAAGCTTTCTTT
TRBJ1-1	NA	once	TRBV6-6	CASSHPTLLEAFF	TGTGCCAGCAGTCACCCCACACTACTTGAAGCTTTCTTT
TRBJ2-1	TRBD1	NA	TRBV11-2	CASSRSGQVYINEQFF	TGTGCCAGCAGCCGCTCGGGACAGGTCTACATCAATGAGCAGTTCTTC
TRBJ1-3	NA	NA	TRBV19	CASSMSWGRRGNTIYF	TGTGCCAGTAGTATGAGCTGGGGGCGTCGAGGAAACACCATATATTTT
TRBJ2-1	TRBD2	NA	TRBV5-1	CASSLGLAGFYEQFF	TGCGCCAGCAGCTTGGGGCTAGCGGGATTTTATGAGCAGTTCTTC
TRBJ2-3	TRBD1	NA	TRBV27	CASSLHMMRDRGGTDTQYF	TGTGCCAGCAGTCTACACATGATGAGGGACAGGGGAGGGACAGATACGCAGTATTTT
TRBJ1-4	NA	NA	TRBV6-5	CASSYVFGPNEKLFF	TGTGCCAGCAGTTACGTATTTGGGCCCAATGAAAAACTGTTTTTT
TRBJ2-7	NA	NA	TRBV6-6	CASSSHRTADYEQYF	TGTGCCAGCAGTTCACACAGGACGGCGGACTACGAGCAGTACTTC
TRBJ1-2	NA	NA	TRBV30	CAWSRGASYGYTF	TGTGCCTGGAGTCGGGGAGCTAGCTATGGCTACACCTTC